Included here is one T cell receptor beta chain sequence, with context. The entry originates in a study of blood T cell repertoires in COVID-19. Study as a whole: T cells, B-cell-depleted T cells, or PBMCs provided the cDNA or gDNA that served as material.

Looked up from germline, CDR1 is SGHTA and CDR2 is FQGNSA. With 4 bases clipped from V and 1 base from J, the junction kept 1 base outside the gene matches. The CDR3 consists of 15 residues. Clones were read by immunoSEQ multiplex PCR, and TCRdb kept only the in-frame ones, dropping some. The data hold about 36,000 clones, with 88% observed a single time. The TCR originated in a man aged 65-85 years with acute or convalescent COVID-19. V is TRBV7-2 and J is TRBJ2-1, with 10 bases that match TRBD2. Sequenced material: peripheral blood. CDR3 region: CASSSTSGSYNEQFF. The DNA for the CDR3 is TGTGCCAGCAGCTCGACTAGCGGGTCCTACAATGAGCAGTTCTTC.